Listed below are T cell receptor beta chains from one sample, sequenced in a study of cytomegalovirus exposure and HLA in healthy donors. Measured with immunoSEQ multiplex PCR; TCRdb has only the in-frame clones, and not every one. This repertoire shows 180,000 or so clones, approximately 79% found once; its top ten account for almost 6.5%. The sequencing input was PBMCs. These receptors all come from a man aged 40-49 years in good health and CMV-seropositive. Both conserved end residues are part of each CDR3. Fields, in order: V gene, J gene, clone size, D gene, CDR3 DNA, CDR3 protein. A D gene is named only where the DNA matches it firmly. Where a row states a size, it is once, few, many or the class of an expanded clone; other rows omit it.

v_gene: TRBV10-1; j_gene: TRBJ2-1; abundance: once; d_gene: TRBD2; CDR3nt: TGCGCCAGCTCCGACCAGGGACTAGCGGGAAGGAGTAATGAGCAGTTCTTC; CDR3aa: CASSDQGLAGRSNEQFF
v_gene: TRBV28; j_gene: TRBJ2-1; abundance: few; d_gene: TRBD2; CDR3nt: TGTGCCAGCAGTTCCGGGACTAGCGGGAGAATAAGTGAGCAGTTCTTC; CDR3aa: CASSSGTSGRISEQFF
v_gene: TRBV5-5; j_gene: TRBJ2-4; abundance: -; d_gene: TRBD2; CDR3nt: TGTGCCAGCAGCCCTCTGGGGGCGGGGGGGTCGGACATTCAGTACTTC; CDR3aa: CASSPLGAGGSDIQYF
v_gene: TRBV14; j_gene: TRBJ1-4; abundance: once; d_gene: TRBD1; CDR3nt: TGTGCCAGCAGCCCTTACAGGGGACTCAATGAAAAACTGTTTTTT; CDR3aa: CASSPYRGLNEKLFF
v_gene: TRBV6-6; j_gene: TRBJ2-7; abundance: few; d_gene: -; CDR3nt: TGTGCCAGCAGTTACGACAGGCTCGACGAGCAGTACTTC; CDR3aa: CASSYDRLDEQYF
v_gene: TRBV7-9; j_gene: TRBJ2-7; abundance: few; d_gene: -; CDR3nt: TGTGCCAGCAGCGCGGGACTGCCCCCCTACGAGCAGTACTTC; CDR3aa: CASSAGLPPYEQYF
v_gene: TRBV5-1; j_gene: TRBJ1-1; abundance: -; d_gene: TRBD1; CDR3nt: TGCGCCAGCAGCGTCGGGACAGGGTTACCCATGAACACTGAAGCTTTCTTT; CDR3aa: CASSVGTGLPMNTEAFF
v_gene: TRBV5-6; j_gene: TRBJ1-4; abundance: -; d_gene: -; CDR3nt: TGTGCCAGCAGCTTGGGTCTTATCGGGGAAAATGAAAAACTGTTTTTT; CDR3aa: CASSLGLIGENEKLFF
v_gene: TRBV15; j_gene: TRBJ2-3; abundance: -; d_gene: TRBD2; CDR3nt: TGTGCCACCAGCAGAGATCAGCTAGCGGGAGGGAGCACAGATACGCAGTATTTT; CDR3aa: CATSRDQLAGGSTDTQYF
v_gene: TRBV13; j_gene: TRBJ2-2; abundance: -; d_gene: -; CDR3nt: TGTGCCAGCAGCTTAGAAACAGGGCAGAACACCGGGGAGCTGTTTTTT; CDR3aa: CASSLETGQNTGELFF
v_gene: TRBV30; j_gene: TRBJ2-1; abundance: -; d_gene: -; CDR3nt: TGTGCCTGGACCATTGCAGGGGGGTCCCCCTACAATGAGCAGTTCTTC; CDR3aa: CAWTIAGGSPYNEQFF
v_gene: TRBV5-1; j_gene: TRBJ2-1; abundance: once; d_gene: TRBD2; CDR3nt: TGCGCCAGCAGCCTCGGACTAGCTCAAGGGACCTACAATGAGCAGTTCTTC; CDR3aa: CASSLGLAQGTYNEQFF
v_gene: TRBV19; j_gene: TRBJ1-5; abundance: -; d_gene: TRBD1; CDR3nt: TGTGCCAGTAGTCCAGGGGGCCGGGCAGGCAATCAGCCCCAGCATTTT; CDR3aa: CASSPGGRAGNQPQHF
v_gene: TRBV2; j_gene: TRBJ2-1; abundance: once; d_gene: -; CDR3nt: TGTGCCAGCAGTGAACCAACTACTTCCAACCCTGTGCAGTTCTTC; CDR3aa: CASSEPTTSNPVQFF
v_gene: TRBV5-1; j_gene: TRBJ2-7; abundance: -; d_gene: -; CDR3nt: TGCGCCAGCAGCCCGTCTCAACAGGGCCCCCACGAGCAGTACTTC; CDR3aa: CASSPSQQGPHEQYF
v_gene: TRBV14; j_gene: TRBJ2-3; abundance: -; d_gene: -; CDR3nt: TGTGCCAGCAGCCAAGAACGGTCCGGTTCGGCGCAGTATTTT; CDR3aa: CASSQERSGSAQYF
v_gene: TRBV4-2; j_gene: TRBJ1-2; abundance: few; d_gene: -; CDR3nt: TGTGCCAGCAGGGGCGGGGGGGCAGCGGAGTGGGGCTACACCTTC; CDR3aa: CASRGGGAAEWGYTF
v_gene: TRBV7-8; j_gene: TRBJ1-5; abundance: -; d_gene: -; CDR3nt: TGTGCCAGCAGCGAACAGAATCAGCCCCAGCATTTT; CDR3aa: CASSEQNQPQHF
v_gene: TRBV28; j_gene: TRBJ1-2; abundance: -; d_gene: TRBD1; CDR3nt: TGTGCCAGCAGTACCGGGACAGGGACTGGCTACACCTTC; CDR3aa: CASSTGTGTGYTF
v_gene: TRBV7-3; j_gene: TRBJ2-3; abundance: -; d_gene: TRBD2; CDR3nt: TGTGCCAGCAGCCCTGGGTCGGACGGACGACTAGCCGCAGATACGCAGTATTTT; CDR3aa: CASSPGSDGRLAADTQYF
v_gene: TRBV29-1; j_gene: TRBJ2-5; abundance: -; d_gene: TRBD2; CDR3nt: TGCAGCGTGGGGGGGGAGACCCAGTACTTC; CDR3aa: CSVGGETQYF
v_gene: TRBV6-4; j_gene: TRBJ2-1; abundance: -; d_gene: -; CDR3nt: TGTGCCCCCCACCGCGACAATGAGCAGTTCTTC; CDR3aa: CAPHRDNEQFF
v_gene: TRBV28; j_gene: TRBJ1-4; abundance: -; d_gene: TRBD1; CDR3nt: TGTGCCACCAACACAGGGGTGACTGAAAAACTGTTTTTT; CDR3aa: CATNTGVTEKLFF
v_gene: TRBV14; j_gene: TRBJ1-1; abundance: -; d_gene: -; CDR3nt: TGTGCCAGCAGCCAAGAACACGGGGAAGCTTTCTTT; CDR3aa: CASSQEHGEAFF
v_gene: TRBV9; j_gene: TRBJ1-1; abundance: once; d_gene: TRBD1; CDR3nt: TGTGCCAGCAGCACAGGGACAGGGTGGATGAACACTGAAGCTTTCTTT; CDR3aa: CASSTGTGWMNTEAFF
v_gene: TRBV6-5; j_gene: TRBJ2-5; abundance: once; d_gene: -; CDR3nt: TGTGCCAGCAGCCTGGGACTGATACAAGAGACCCAGTACTTC; CDR3aa: CASSLGLIQETQYF
v_gene: TRBV7-9; j_gene: TRBJ2-2; abundance: -; d_gene: -; CDR3nt: TGTGCCAGCAGCTTAGACCAGGGTTGGACCGGGGAGCTGTTTTTT; CDR3aa: CASSLDQGWTGELFF
v_gene: TRBV28; j_gene: TRBJ1-6; abundance: -; d_gene: -; CDR3nt: TGTGCCAGCAGCAGTATGGGCGGGGGGGGGTTATATTCACCCCTCCACTTT; CDR3aa: CASSSMGGGGLYSPLHF
v_gene: TRBV5-1; j_gene: TRBJ2-5; abundance: -; d_gene: -; CDR3nt: TGCGCCAGCAGCTTGGGACAACCAGGGATGGAGACCCAGTACTTC; CDR3aa: CASSLGQPGMETQYF
v_gene: TRBV6-5; j_gene: TRBJ1-4; abundance: few; d_gene: -; CDR3nt: TGTGCCAGCAGTTTCAGCCAGAGGGGGGAAAAACTGTTTTTT; CDR3aa: CASSFSQRGEKLFF
v_gene: TRBV7-8; j_gene: TRBJ1-4; abundance: -; d_gene: -; CDR3nt: TGTGCCAGCAGCTTAGGAGGGCCCAATGAAAAACTGTTTTTT; CDR3aa: CASSLGGPNEKLFF
v_gene: TRBV28; j_gene: TRBJ2-5; abundance: -; d_gene: -; CDR3nt: TGTGCCAGCAGTCCCCCCGCGACTAGGGCAGAGACCCAGTACTTC; CDR3aa: CASSPPATRAETQYF
v_gene: TRBV10-3; j_gene: TRBJ2-2; abundance: -; d_gene: TRBD2; CDR3nt: TGTGCCATCAGTGATCTAGCGGGAGAGCACGCCGGGGAGCTGTTTTTT; CDR3aa: CAISDLAGEHAGELFF
v_gene: TRBV9; j_gene: TRBJ1-3; abundance: -; d_gene: -; CDR3nt: TGTGCCAGCAGCGCGGCAGGGGCTCTCTCTGGAAACACCATATATTTT; CDR3aa: CASSAAGALSGNTIYF
v_gene: TRBV12-5; j_gene: TRBJ2-3; abundance: -; d_gene: -; CDR3nt: TGTGCTAGTGGTATAAGCACAGATACGCAGTATTTT; CDR3aa: CASGISTDTQYF
v_gene: TRBV9; j_gene: TRBJ2-1; abundance: -; d_gene: TRBD2; CDR3nt: TGTGCCAGCAGCGTAGACGGGAGGTCCCACAATGAGCAGTTCTTC; CDR3aa: CASSVDGRSHNEQFF
v_gene: TRBV19; j_gene: TRBJ1-5; abundance: -; d_gene: TRBD1; CDR3nt: TGTGCCAGTAGCTACACAGGGGTCAGCAATCAGCCCCAGCATTTT; CDR3aa: CASSYTGVSNQPQHF
v_gene: TRBV11-2; j_gene: TRBJ1-1; abundance: -; d_gene: -; CDR3nt: TGTGCCAGCAGCCCCCGGACTGTGAACACTGAAGCTTTCTTT; CDR3aa: CASSPRTVNTEAFF
v_gene: TRBV19; j_gene: TRBJ2-7; abundance: once; d_gene: TRBD1; CDR3nt: TGTGCCAGTAGCTTAGACAGGGTCGAGCAGTACTTC; CDR3aa: CASSLDRVEQYF
v_gene: TRBV29-1; j_gene: TRBJ2-5; abundance: few; d_gene: TRBD2; CDR3nt: TGCAGCGTTGAAGATCGGGCGGGAGGTCCCCAAGAGACCCAGTACTTC; CDR3aa: CSVEDRAGGPQETQYF
v_gene: TRBV19; j_gene: TRBJ2-3; abundance: -; d_gene: TRBD1; CDR3nt: TGTGCCAGCCGGGACAGGGGTCGAAGTGGCACAGATACGCAGTATTTT; CDR3aa: CASRDRGRSGTDTQYF
v_gene: TRBV29-1; j_gene: TRBJ2-1; abundance: few; d_gene: -; CDR3nt: TGCAGCGTTTCCAGGGACAATGAGCAGTTCTTC; CDR3aa: CSVSRDNEQFF
v_gene: TRBV19; j_gene: TRBJ2-3; abundance: -; d_gene: TRBD1; CDR3nt: TGTGCCAGTCGATACCGGGACAGGGCAGATACGCAGTATTTT; CDR3aa: CASRYRDRADTQYF
v_gene: TRBV7-9; j_gene: TRBJ2-1; abundance: -; d_gene: TRBD2; CDR3nt: TGTGCCAGCAGCCGACTAGCGGGAGCCTACAATGAGCAGTTCTTC; CDR3aa: CASSRLAGAYNEQFF
v_gene: TRBV11-2; j_gene: TRBJ2-1; abundance: few; d_gene: TRBD2; CDR3nt: TGTGCCAGCAGCTTATTTCAGACTAGCGGTTCCTACAATGAGCAGTTCTTC; CDR3aa: CASSLFQTSGSYNEQFF
v_gene: TRBV7-6; j_gene: TRBJ2-6; abundance: -; d_gene: -; CDR3nt: TGTGCCAGCAGCCCGAGAGGGACAAGCTCTGGGGCCAACGTCCTGACTTTC; CDR3aa: CASSPRGTSSGANVLTF
v_gene: TRBV30; j_gene: TRBJ2-1; abundance: few; d_gene: TRBD2; CDR3nt: TGTGCCTGGAGTAAAGGGACTAGCGGGAATTACAATGAGCAGTTCTTC; CDR3aa: CAWSKGTSGNYNEQFF
v_gene: TRBV7-6; j_gene: TRBJ2-7; abundance: once; d_gene: TRBD1; CDR3nt: TGTGCCAGCAGCCTTCGGACAGGGGGGTCCTACGAGCAGTACTTC; CDR3aa: CASSLRTGGSYEQYF
v_gene: TRBV2; j_gene: TRBJ1-5; abundance: -; d_gene: -; CDR3nt: TGTGCCAGCAGACGCGGGGCGCGATCTGATCAGCCCCAGCATTTT; CDR3aa: CASRRGARSDQPQHF